This T cell receptor beta chain appears in the sequencing data of a study of blood T cell repertoires in COVID-19. Across the whole study: In each case, the material was cDNA or gDNA derived from T cells, B-cell-depleted T cells, or PBMCs.

This CDR3 is built from 15 residues. V trimming: 6 bases; J trimming: 2 bases; junction bases outside the gene matches: 9. Germline V gives CDR1 MNHEY, CDR2 SMNVEV (reference sequence). TCRdb keeps only in-frame clones here, not all; method: immunoSEQ multiplex PCR. The data contain more than 95,000 clones, approximately 80% of them singletons. This clone was seen just once. This receptor was taken from a woman between 70 and 85 years old with acute or convalescent COVID-19. The source material was peripheral blood. V usage is TRBV27 and J usage is TRBJ1-2, with TRBD1 identical over 7 bases. The CDR3 region has the DNA TGTGCCAGCAGGGAAACAGGGGCCCTCAACTATGGCTACACCTTC. Protein product: CASRETGALNYGYTF.